These T cell receptor beta chains were read from a single sample in a study of T cells in Graves' hyperthyroidism and ophthalmopathy. In TCRdb, the multiplex PCR reads were re-called with MiXCR into one record per CDR3 protein. The table records some 250,000 distinct CDR3 sequences, approximately 15% of them present only once. Sequenced material: blood. The receptors stem from a woman between 40 and 50 years old with Graves' hyperthyroidism that later progressed to Graves' ophthalmopathy. Both conserved end residues are part of each CDR3. A D gene is named only where the DNA matches it firmly. Size values are once, few and many counts, or a class for expanded clones, and some rows have none.

cdr3_nt,cdr3_aa,j_call,d_call,clone_size,v_call
TGTGCCAGCTCACCTGGAGACATAAGGCGAGTTTCCTACGAGCAGTACTTC,CASSPGDIRRVSYEQYF,TRBJ2-7,NA,many,TRBV18
TGTGCCATCCGAGGGCAGGGCGGTCAGCCCCAGCATTTT,CAIRGQGGQPQHF,TRBJ1-5,NA,many,TRBV11-3
TGTGCCAGCAGGAGTTTCGGGACAGGGGGCAATGAGCAGTTCTTC,CASRSFGTGGNEQFF,TRBJ2-1,TRBD1,many,TRBV6-1
TGCAGCTCCAAGGCACCTAGCGGGACGTTGGCCCAAGAGACCCAGTACTTC,CSSKAPSGTLAQETQYF,TRBJ2-5,TRBD2,many,TRBV29-1
TGTGCCAGCAGTGCGGGAGATCGGAATGAGCAGTTCTTC,CASSAGDRNEQFF,TRBJ2-1,NA,many,TRBV25-1
TGTGCCAGCAGCCCCCGGGGGGCAGAGGAGACCCAGTACTTC,CASSPRGAEETQYF,TRBJ2-5,NA,many,TRBV28
TGTGCCAGCAGTTCCCCGGGGATGAGCACTGAAGCTTTCTTT,CASSSPGMSTEAFF,TRBJ1-1,NA,many,TRBV27
TGTGCCAGCAGTGAAGCAGGGGGAAGCGGGAATAATTCACCCCTCCACTTT,CASSEAGGSGNNSPLHF,TRBJ1-6,NA,many,TRBV2
TGTGCCAGCAGTGATTCGCGGGGTCCCAGAATATTCACAGATACGCAGTATTTT,CASSDSRGPRIFTDTQYF,TRBJ2-3,NA,many,TRBV2
TGCAGTGCTAGAGGAGGGACCGTGAACACTGAAGCTTTCTTT,CSARGGTVNTEAFF,TRBJ1-1,NA,NA,TRBV20-1
TGTGCCAGCAGCCCACGGACTAGTGACTACGAGCAGTACTTC,CASSPRTSDYEQYF,TRBJ2-7,TRBD2,many,TRBV7-9
TGTGCCAGCAGCCTAGGGTTGGGACCCGGGGAGCTGTTTTTT,CASSLGLGPGELFF,TRBJ2-2,NA,NA,TRBV9
TGTGCCAGCAATCCAGCGGGAGCGATCGGGGAGCTGTTTTTT,CASNPAGAIGELFF,TRBJ2-2,TRBD2,many,TRBV6-2/TRBV6-3
TGTGCCAGCAGCATGATAGGACTAGCGGATTACAATGAGCAGTTCTTC,CASSMIGLADYNEQFF,TRBJ2-1,TRBD2,many,TRBV2
TGTGCCAGCAGCCACGAATCCTGGTGGTCGGGTGTTCAGCCCCAGCATTTT,CASSHESWWSGVQPQHF,TRBJ1-5,NA,many,TRBV28
TGTGCCAGCAGTTACTTGATGGGCAATGAGCAGTTCTTC,CASSYLMGNEQFF,TRBJ2-1,NA,many,TRBV6-5
TGTGCCAGCAGTGGGGACAGGGGTTATGGCTACACCTTC,CASSGDRGYGYTF,TRBJ1-2,TRBD1,NA,TRBV2
TGTGCCAGCATCTCTAGCGGGAAATACGAGCAGTACTTC,CASISSGKYEQYF,TRBJ2-7,TRBD2,many,TRBV28
TGTGCCTGGAGTGTTTCGGGTGGTCAGCCCCAGCATTTT,CAWSVSGGQPQHF,TRBJ1-5,NA,many,TRBV30
TGCAGTGCTAGCGGGACTAGCGACCCCACAGATACGCAGTATTTT,CSASGTSDPTDTQYF,TRBJ2-3,TRBD2,many,TRBV20-1
TGTGCCAGCAGCCAAATTCCGACGGCGGGGCCTAACTATGGCTACACCTTC,CASSQIPTAGPNYGYTF,TRBJ1-2,NA,NA,TRBV11-2
TGTGCCAGCACCCATGCTGGGCGGGGGAATACGCAGTATTTT,CASTHAGRGNTQYF,TRBJ2-3,TRBD2,many,TRBV12-3/TRBV12-4
TGTGCCAGCAGTTTGAACTCAGCGGGAGGGCCACTTCTTGAGCAGTTCTTC,CASSLNSAGGPLLEQFF,TRBJ2-1,TRBD2,many,TRBV27
TGTGCCACCAAGACGGCCAGCTCCTACAATGAGCAGTTCTTC,CATKTASSYNEQFF,TRBJ2-1,NA,NA,TRBV19
TGCGCCAGCAGCTTGGTCCTCGAAGATACGCAGTATTTT,CASSLVLEDTQYF,TRBJ2-3,NA,many,TRBV5-1
TGTGCCAGCAGTTTAAGCCCCCGGGGGAGGTACTCCTACGAGCAGTACTTC,CASSLSPRGRYSYEQYF,TRBJ2-7,NA,many,TRBV12-3/TRBV12-4
TGCAGTGCCTTACTAGGGGCGGGAGCCTCCGATACGCAGTATTTT,CSALLGAGASDTQYF,TRBJ2-3,TRBD2,many,TRBV20-1
TGTGCCAGCAGCCCCGGGACAGCTACCAACTATGGCTACACCTTC,CASSPGTATNYGYTF,TRBJ1-2,TRBD1,NA,TRBV9
TGTGCCAGCCTGGCGTGGCGGACGTGGAATGAGCAGTTCTTC,CASLAWRTWNEQFF,TRBJ2-1,NA,NA,TRBV19
TGTGCCATCAGTTTGCGGGAGGGCAACAATGAGCAGTTCTTC,CAISLREGNNEQFF,TRBJ2-1,TRBD2,many,TRBV10-3
TGTGCCAGCAGTTACATACTCGGGTGGGCTGAAGCTTTCTTT,CASSYILGWAEAFF,TRBJ1-1,NA,many,TRBV6-1
TGTGCCAGCAGCGACCGGTGGGGCGGGAGGGGGAATGAGCAGTTCTTC,CASSDRWGGRGNEQFF,TRBJ2-1,TRBD2,many,TRBV7-9
TGTGCCAGCAGTCACGTGGGGACAGGGTCTCCCTACGAGCAGTACTTC,CASSHVGTGSPYEQYF,TRBJ2-7,TRBD1,many,TRBV28
TGTGCCAGCAGTTCCAACCAGCCCGGGCAGGGGGCGTGGGAGACCCAGTACTTC,CASSSNQPGQGAWETQYF,TRBJ2-5,TRBD1,many,TRBV12-3/TRBV12-4
TGTGCCAGCAGCCAAGATGGACAGCTTAGAGAAAAACTGTTTTTT,CASSQDGQLREKLFF,TRBJ1-4,NA,NA,TRBV3-1
TGTGCCAGCAGCGCCTTAGATAACCAAGAGACCCAGTACTTC,CASSALDNQETQYF,TRBJ2-5,NA,many,TRBV5-4
TGTGCCAGCAGTCCCCCTCTACTAGCGGGAGGGTCGGGCACCGGGGAGCTGTTTTTT,CASSPPLLAGGSGTGELFF,TRBJ2-2,TRBD2,many,TRBV28
TGTGCCAGCAGTGGGGGTAGTAGCGGACGATACAATGAGCAGTTCTTC,CASSGGSSGRYNEQFF,TRBJ2-1,NA,many,TRBV2
TGTGCCAGCAGTGGGCAGGGGTTAAGAACAGATACGCAGTATTTT,CASSGQGLRTDTQYF,TRBJ2-3,NA,many,TRBV2
TGTGCCAGCAGTTTAGGCCCCCCCCGGGAGGGCCGGCACCTAGCCAAAAACATTCAGTACTTC,CASSLGPPREGRHLAKNIQYF,TRBJ2-4,TRBD2,many,TRBV12-3/TRBV12-4
TGCAGTGCGTCAGCGGGCAACCAAGAGACCCAGTACTTC,CSASAGNQETQYF,TRBJ2-5,NA,many,TRBV20-1
TGTGCCAGCAGCGAGATGGGGGTGGGGAAACTCACAGATACGCAGTATTTT,CASSEMGVGKLTDTQYF,TRBJ2-3,NA,many,TRBV7-2
TGTGCCAGCAGCACCAGGGGAAACACCATATATTTT,CASSTRGNTIYF,TRBJ1-3,NA,few,TRBV9
TGTGCCAGCAGCTTGATGAGCGGGAGTATCGCGCAGAACAATGAGCAGTTCTTC,CASSLMSGSIAQNNEQFF,TRBJ2-1,TRBD2,many,TRBV5-6
TGTGCCAGCAGCTTCGGGACAGGGGTTTTAGATGAGCAGTTCTTC,CASSFGTGVLDEQFF,TRBJ2-1,TRBD1,NA,TRBV5-6
TGTGCCACCAGCAGGAGGGCAGGGGACGAGCAGTACTTC,CATSRRAGDEQYF,TRBJ2-7,NA,many,TRBV15
TGTGCCAGCAGTTACGGACAGGGGAACACTGAAGCTTTCTTT,CASSYGQGNTEAFF,TRBJ1-1,TRBD1,NA,TRBV6-5
TGTGCCAGCAGTTTACCCGCGAGAGCGGGAGTACTCTACGAGCAGTACTTC,CASSLPARAGVLYEQYF,TRBJ2-7,TRBD2,many,TRBV12-3/TRBV12-4
TGCGCCAGCAGCATTCTAGCGGGAAACTCCTACGAGCAGTACTTC,CASSILAGNSYEQYF,TRBJ2-7,TRBD2,many,TRBV5-1
TGTGCCAGCAGTGAAGGGACGATCTTCTCACCCCTCCACTTT,CASSEGTIFSPLHF,TRBJ1-6,NA,NA,TRBV2
TGTGCCAGCAGCGCAAATATTGGACCTTATCAGCCCCTGCATTTT,CASSANIGPYQPLHF,TRBJ1-5,NA,few,TRBV6-2/TRBV6-3
TGTGCCAGCAGTCCCACCTCGACTAGCGGGCACTCCTACGAGCAGTACTTC,CASSPTSTSGHSYEQYF,TRBJ2-7,TRBD2,many,TRBV28
TGTGCCAGCAGTGTACTGAGTAATTATGACAATGAGCAGTTCTTC,CASSVLSNYDNEQFF,TRBJ2-1,NA,many,TRBV6-1